This T cell receptor (beta chain) was sequenced during a study of T cells after yellow fever vaccination. Each CDR3 protein is one row after TCRdb ran MiXCR on the 5' RACE reads. The sample includes 450,000 to 600,000 distinct CDR3 sequences, about 14% of them seen just once. Findings of the study overall: Post-booster repertoires again held most primary-vaccination clones (about 96% CD4, just under 90% CD8).

Trimming took 3 bases from V and 2 from J, leaving 4 bases between them. The CDR3 length is 12 residues. The germline CDR1 and CDR2 sequences are MNHEY and SMNVEV (reference sequence). This clonotype was observed at least ten times. The antigen is undetermined. The receptor's source is a man aged 25-45 years who received the YFV17D yellow fever vaccine. The chain couples TRBV27 to TRBJ1-2; no reliable D call. The source material was PBMCs, sampled on the day of the yellow fever booster vaccination. This CDR3 reads CASSFTNYGYTF. CDR3 nucleotide sequence: TGTGCCAGCAGTTTTACCAACTATGGCTACACCTTC.